This entry concerns a single T cell receptor (beta chain). Its antigen is not known. All donors participated as healthy donors of bone marrow. Vbeta (60) and Jbeta (13) primers were used in the PCR. Produced via immunoSEQ multiplex PCR; TCRdb's table is partial and in-frame only. The sample has 150,000 or so clones, 73% seen once. These data come from a study of cytomegalovirus exposure and HLA in healthy donors. Findings and limits, study-wide: Several V segments, TRBV6-2 and TRBV6-3 among them, could not be told apart and were dropped. As confirmed in vitro, three CMV-associated chains were specific for CMV antigens.

Germline-derived CDR1 and CDR2 are SGHTA and FQGNSA. The V and J ends lost 6 bases and 7 bases respectively, with 25 bases between them. CDR3 size: 16 residues. This receptor was obtained from a woman under 30 in good health and CMV-seronegative. Sequenced: PBMCs. V is TRBV7-2 and J is TRBJ2-7; D remains unclear. CDR3 residues: CASSSKLAVKMREQYF. CDR3 nucleotides: TGTGCCAGCAGTTCTAAACTTGCGGTGAAAATGAGGGAGCAGTACTTC.